Below are 11 T cell receptor beta chains sequenced from a single sample in a study of Graves' ophthalmopathy and Graves' hyperthyroidism. Investigators amplified TCR beta CDR3 regions from RNA transcripts. HTBI primers primed a first-round RT-PCR, and a second-round multiplex PCR followed. One entry per CDR3 protein, called by TCRdb with MiXCR from the multiplex PCR reads. The top ten clones hold more than 35% of a sample with 220,000 or so distinct CDR3 sequences, 20% to 25% of them seen once. The specimen sequenced was peripheral blood. The receptors originated from a woman aged 45-60 years with Graves' ophthalmopathy.

In regard to this clonotype: A read error is possible here, since a much larger clone lies one base away. The chain combines TRBV10-3 with TRBJ1-2; D is uncertain. The CDR3 runs to 10 residues. Per the germline V gene, CDR1 is ENHRY and CDR2 is SYGVKD. The CDR3 loop reads CAICDHGYTF. CDR3 bases: TGTGCCATCTGTGACCATGGCTACACCTTC.

This clonotype was counted between two and nine times. The CDR3 loop is CATSSPGSGIQYF. The CDR3 DNA reads TGTGCCACCAGCTCACCCGGGAGCGGCATTCAGTACTTC. V is TRBV24-1 and J is TRBJ2-4, with D maybe TRBD2 (6 bases). This CDR3 contains 13 residues. Germline values: CDR1 KGHDR, CDR2 SFDVKD. The V gene lost 7 bases and the J gene lost 9 bases, with 15 bases spanning the gap.

The V call is TRBV19, the J call TRBJ1-2; D gene unclear. V shed 1 base and J shed 3 bases, with 9 bases lying between them. Looked up from germline, CDR1 is LNHDA and CDR2 is SQIVND (reference sequence). The CDR3 totals 14 residues. CDR3 sequence: CASSIGRAYYGYTF. The DNA for the CDR3 is TGTGCCAGTAGTATAGGAAGGGCGTACTATGGCTACACCTTC.

On this clonotype itself: One end of the junction varies from germline; a read error may be responsible. The V call is TRBV3-1, the J call TRBJ1-6; D is ambiguous. CDR1 LGHDT and CDR2 YNNKEL come from the germline V gene (reference sequence). This CDR3 spans 16 amino acids. CDR3 in amino acids: CARSQGGGFLRSPLHF. The CDR3 nucleotides read TGTGCCAGAAGCCAAGGTGGTGGATTTTTGCGTTCACCCCTCCACTTT.

The chain combines TRBV2 with TRBJ1-1; D might be TRBD1 (6 bases). The germline V and J ends were trimmed by 5 bases and 5 bases, with 12 bases remaining between them. Germline-derived CDR1 and CDR2 are SNHLY and FYNNEI. CDR3 length: 13 residues. CDR3 nucleotide sequence: TGTGCCAGCAGTCGGGGGGCGAGGACTGAAGCTTTCTTT. This sequence encodes CASSRGARTEAFF.

Ten or more counts support this clonotype. The rearrangement joins TRBV6-1 to TRBJ2-5; 9 nucleotides match TRBD1. V trimming: 7 bases; J trimming: 7 bases; junction bases outside the gene matches: 4. The length of the CDR3 is 12 residues. Germline V gene data show CDR1 as MNHNS and CDR2 as SASEGT. The CDR3 is CASTGTGRTQYF. The CDR3 DNA follows: TGTGCCAGCACCGGGACAGGGAGGACCCAGTACTTC.

As to this clonotype: A read error may produce the germline difference seen at one junction end. The chain has TRBV6-5 and TRBJ2-5; unclear D gene. The CDR3 covers 13 residues. Germline CDR1 and CDR2: MNHEY and SVGAGI. The CDR3 here is CASSYKRYYEQHF. CDR3 coding DNA: TGTGCCAGCAGTTACAAACGGTACTACGAGCAGCACTTC.

This rearrangement joins TRBV15 to TRBJ2-7; perhaps TRBD1 as D (6 bases). The germline V gene has CDR1 LNHNV and CDR2 YYDKDF (reference sequence). The V end was cut by 0 bases, the J end by 6 bases, with 12 bases between. The CDR3 consists of 14 residues. CDR3 protein: CATSRDIQGSEQYF. The CDR3 DNA is TGTGCCACCAGCAGAGATATACAGGGTAGCGAGCAGTACTTC.

This clonotype was counted only a few times. V and J are TRBV12-3 or TRBV12-4 and TRBJ2-7, with D perhaps TRBD2 (6 bases). V lost 6 bases, J lost 3 bases, and 12 bases lay in between. The CDR3 totals 13 residues. The CDR3 loop is CASSTRELYEQYF. CDR3 nucleotides: TGTGCCAGCAGCACTCGGGAGCTCTACGAGCAGTACTTC.

The CDR3 nucleotides read TGTGCCAGCATGGGTGGCTCCTATAATTCACCCCTCCACTTT. It translates to CASMGGSYNSPLHF. The chain has TRBV2 and TRBJ1-6; no clear D. There are 14 residues in the CDR3. Trimming left V 7 bases short and J 0 bases short, with 7 bases between. Per germline, CDR1 SNHLY and CDR2 FYNNEI.

This clonotype was counted at least ten times. This sequence joins TRBV5-7 and TRBJ2-5; 8 positions agree with TRBD1. TRBV5-7 is labeled an ORF, and its function is uncertain. This CDR3 has 20 amino acids. With V trimmed by 3 bases and J by 1 base, 20 bases remained unmatched. The CDR3 DNA reads as TGTGCCAGCAGCTCAATTATAGTCCGGGACAGGAGGACTCCCCAAGAGACCCAGTACTTC. This sequence encodes CASSSIIVRDRRTPQETQYF.